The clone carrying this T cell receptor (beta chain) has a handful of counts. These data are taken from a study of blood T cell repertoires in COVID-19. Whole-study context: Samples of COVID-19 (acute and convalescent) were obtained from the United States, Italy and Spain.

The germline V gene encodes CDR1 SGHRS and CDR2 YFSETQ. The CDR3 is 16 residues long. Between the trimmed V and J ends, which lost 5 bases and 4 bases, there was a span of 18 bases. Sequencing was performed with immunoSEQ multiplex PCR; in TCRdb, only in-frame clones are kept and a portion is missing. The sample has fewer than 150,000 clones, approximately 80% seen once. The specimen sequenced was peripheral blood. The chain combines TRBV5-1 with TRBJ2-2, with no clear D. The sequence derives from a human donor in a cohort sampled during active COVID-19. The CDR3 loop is CASSPGLLPTTGELFF. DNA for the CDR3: TGCGCCAGCAGTCCTGGTTTACTACCGACCACCGGGGAGCTGTTTTTT. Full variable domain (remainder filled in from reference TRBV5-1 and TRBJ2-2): KAGVTQTPRYLIKTRGQQVTLSCSPISGHRSVSWYQQTPGQGLQFLFEYFSETQRNKGNFPGRFSGRQFSNSRSEMNVSTLELGDSALYLCASSPGLLPTTGELFFGEGSRLTVL.